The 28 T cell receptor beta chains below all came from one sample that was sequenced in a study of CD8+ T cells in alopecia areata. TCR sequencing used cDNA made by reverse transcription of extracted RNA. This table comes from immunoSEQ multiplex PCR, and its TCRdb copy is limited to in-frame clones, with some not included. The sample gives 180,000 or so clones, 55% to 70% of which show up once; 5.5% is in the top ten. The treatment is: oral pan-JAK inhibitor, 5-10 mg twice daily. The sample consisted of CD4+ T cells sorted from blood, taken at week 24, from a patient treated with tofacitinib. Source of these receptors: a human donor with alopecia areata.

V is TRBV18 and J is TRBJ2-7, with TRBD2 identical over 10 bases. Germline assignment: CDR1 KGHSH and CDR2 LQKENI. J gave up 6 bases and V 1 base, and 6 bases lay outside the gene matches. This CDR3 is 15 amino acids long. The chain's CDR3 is CASSPRTSGIGEQYF. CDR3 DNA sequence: TGTGCCAGCTCACCACGCACTAGCGGGATTGGCGAGCAGTACTTC.

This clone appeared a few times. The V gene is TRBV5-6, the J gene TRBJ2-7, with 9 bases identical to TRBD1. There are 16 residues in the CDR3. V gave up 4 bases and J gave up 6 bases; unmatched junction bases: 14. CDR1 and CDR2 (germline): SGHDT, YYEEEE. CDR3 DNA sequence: TGTGCCAGCAGCCTCCCAACAGGGGGCTTTGTGGGCGAGCAGTACTTC. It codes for CASSLPTGGFVGEQYF.

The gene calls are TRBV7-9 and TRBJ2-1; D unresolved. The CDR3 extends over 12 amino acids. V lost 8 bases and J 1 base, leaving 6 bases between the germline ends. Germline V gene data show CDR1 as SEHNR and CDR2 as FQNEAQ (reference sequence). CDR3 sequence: CASGSSYNEQFF. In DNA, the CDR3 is TGTGCCAGCGGTTCGTCCTACAATGAGCAGTTCTTC.

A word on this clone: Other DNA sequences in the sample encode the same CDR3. The CDR3 coding sequence is TGTGCCAGCAGCAGTACAGGAGGGGCCTATGGCTACACCTTC. Translation: CASSSTGGAYGYTF. The chain is built from TRBV5-6 and TRBJ1-2; TRBD1 might be the D (5 bases). The CDR3 consists of 14 residues. Looked up from germline, CDR1 is SGHDT and CDR2 is YYEEEE. Trimming pared 4 bases from V and 4 bases from J, leaving 14 bases between.

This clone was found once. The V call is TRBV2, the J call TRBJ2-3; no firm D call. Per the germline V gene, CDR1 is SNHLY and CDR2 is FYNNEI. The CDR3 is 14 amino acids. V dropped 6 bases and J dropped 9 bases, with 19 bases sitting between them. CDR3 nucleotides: TGTGCCAGCAGCCGACTTCATACCGGTGGGACGCAGTATTTT. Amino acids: CASSRLHTGGTQYF.

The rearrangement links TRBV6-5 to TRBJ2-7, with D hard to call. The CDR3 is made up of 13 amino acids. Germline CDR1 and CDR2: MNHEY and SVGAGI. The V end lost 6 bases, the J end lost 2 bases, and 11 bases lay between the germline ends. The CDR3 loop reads CASSPGVPYEQYF. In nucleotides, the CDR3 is TGTGCCAGCAGCCCCGGAGTTCCCTACGAGCAGTACTTC.

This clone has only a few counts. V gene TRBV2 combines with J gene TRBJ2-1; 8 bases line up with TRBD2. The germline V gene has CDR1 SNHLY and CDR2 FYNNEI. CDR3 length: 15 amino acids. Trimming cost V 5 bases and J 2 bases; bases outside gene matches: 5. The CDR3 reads CASSKGLDPYNEQFF. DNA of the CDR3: TGTGCCAGCAGTAAGGGACTAGATCCCTACAATGAGCAGTTCTTC.

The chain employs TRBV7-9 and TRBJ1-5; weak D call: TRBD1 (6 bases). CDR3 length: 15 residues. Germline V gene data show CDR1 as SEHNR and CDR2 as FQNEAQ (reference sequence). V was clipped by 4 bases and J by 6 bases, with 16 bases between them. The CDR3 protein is CASSYRTGTGQPQHF. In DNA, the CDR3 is TGTGCCAGCAGCTACCGTACAGGGACCGGTCAGCCCCAGCATTTT. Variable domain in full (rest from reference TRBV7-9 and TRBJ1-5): DTGVSQNPRHKITKRGQNVTFRCDPISEHNRLYWYRQTLGQGPEFLTYFQNEAQLEKSRLLSDRFSAERPKGSFSTLEIQRTEQGDSAMYLCASSYRTGTGQPQHFGDGTRLSIL.

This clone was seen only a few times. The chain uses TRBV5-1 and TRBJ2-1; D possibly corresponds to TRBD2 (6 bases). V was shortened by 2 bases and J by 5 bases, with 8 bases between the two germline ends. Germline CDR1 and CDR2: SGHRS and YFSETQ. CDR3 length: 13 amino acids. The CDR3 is CASSFGGDNEQFF. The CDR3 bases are TGCGCCAGCAGCTTTGGCGGGGACAATGAGCAGTTCTTC.

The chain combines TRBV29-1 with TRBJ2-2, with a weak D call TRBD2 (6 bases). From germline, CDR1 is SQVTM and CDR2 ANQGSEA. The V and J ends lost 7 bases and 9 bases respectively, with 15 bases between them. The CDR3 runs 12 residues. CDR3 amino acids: CSAWDFNRELFF. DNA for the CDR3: TGCAGCGCATGGGACTTCAACCGGGAGCTGTTTTTT.

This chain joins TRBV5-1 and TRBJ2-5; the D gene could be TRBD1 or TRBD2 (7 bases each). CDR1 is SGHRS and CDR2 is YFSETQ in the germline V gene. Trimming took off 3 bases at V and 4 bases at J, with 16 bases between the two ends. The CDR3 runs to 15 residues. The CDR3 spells CASSSQGGTGETQYF. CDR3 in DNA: TGCGCCAGCAGCTCCCAGGGGGGGACCGGAGAGACCCAGTACTTC.

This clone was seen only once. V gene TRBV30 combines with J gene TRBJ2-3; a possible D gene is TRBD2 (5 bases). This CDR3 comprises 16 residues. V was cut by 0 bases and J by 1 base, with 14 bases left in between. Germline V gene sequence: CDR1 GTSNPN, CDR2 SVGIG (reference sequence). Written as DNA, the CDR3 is TGTGCCTGGAGTGTAGGGCTCCGGCGGGGCACAGATACGCAGTATTTT. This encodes CAWSVGLRRGTDTQYF.

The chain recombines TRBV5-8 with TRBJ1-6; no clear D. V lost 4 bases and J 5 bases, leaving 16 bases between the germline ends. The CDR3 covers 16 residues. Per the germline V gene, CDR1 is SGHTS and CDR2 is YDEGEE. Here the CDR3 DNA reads TGTGCCAGCAGCCGAACGCGTCGACGGAATAATTCACCCCTCCACTTT. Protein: CASSRTRRRNNSPLHF.

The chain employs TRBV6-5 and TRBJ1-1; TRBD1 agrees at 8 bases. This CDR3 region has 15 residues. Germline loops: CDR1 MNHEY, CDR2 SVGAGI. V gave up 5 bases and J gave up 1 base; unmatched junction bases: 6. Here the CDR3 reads CASSGRQGTNTEAFF. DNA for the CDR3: TGTGCCAGCAGTGGTCGACAGGGGACGAACACTGAAGCTTTCTTT.

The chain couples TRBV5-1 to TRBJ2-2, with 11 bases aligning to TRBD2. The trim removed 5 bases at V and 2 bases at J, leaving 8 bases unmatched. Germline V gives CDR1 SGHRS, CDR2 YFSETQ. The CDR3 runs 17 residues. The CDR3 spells CASRSTSGGLNTGELFF. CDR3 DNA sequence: TGCGCCAGCAGGTCCACTAGCGGGGGCCTTAACACCGGGGAGCTGTTTTTT.

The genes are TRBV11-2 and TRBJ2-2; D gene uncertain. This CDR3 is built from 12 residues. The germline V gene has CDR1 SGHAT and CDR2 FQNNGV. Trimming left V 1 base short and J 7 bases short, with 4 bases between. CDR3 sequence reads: CASSLGVGELFF. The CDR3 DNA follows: TGTGCCAGCAGCTTAGGGGTCGGGGAGCTGTTTTTT.

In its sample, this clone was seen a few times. As DNA, the CDR3 is TGCAGCGTAGGGGACAGGGAAGCTTTCTTT. Protein sequence: CSVGDREAFF. V and J are TRBV29-1 and TRBJ1-1, with TRBD1 identical over 8 bases. J gave up 8 bases and V 6 bases, and 2 bases lay outside the gene matches. Germline assignment: CDR1 SQVTM and CDR2 ANQGSEA. CDR3 length equals 10 residues.

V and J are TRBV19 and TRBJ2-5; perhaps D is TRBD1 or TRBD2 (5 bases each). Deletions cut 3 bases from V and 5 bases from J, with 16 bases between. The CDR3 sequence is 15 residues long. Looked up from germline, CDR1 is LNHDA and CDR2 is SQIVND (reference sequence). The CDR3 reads CASSIPGRIFETQYF. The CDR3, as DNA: TGTGCCAGTAGTATCCCGGGACGGATATTTGAGACCCAGTACTTC.

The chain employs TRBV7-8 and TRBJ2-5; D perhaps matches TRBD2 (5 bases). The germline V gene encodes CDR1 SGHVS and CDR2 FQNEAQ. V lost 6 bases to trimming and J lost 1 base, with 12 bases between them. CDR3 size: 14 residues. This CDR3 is CASSGDYPQETQYF. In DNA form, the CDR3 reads TGTGCCAGCAGTGGCGACTACCCCCAAGAGACCCAGTACTTC.

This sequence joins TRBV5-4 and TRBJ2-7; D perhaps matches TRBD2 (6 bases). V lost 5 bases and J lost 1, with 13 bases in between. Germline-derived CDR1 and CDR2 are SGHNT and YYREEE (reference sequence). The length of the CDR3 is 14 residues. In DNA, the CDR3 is TGTGCCAGCAGTTCTCAAGGGAGGTCCTACGAGCAGTACTTC. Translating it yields CASSSQGRSYEQYF.

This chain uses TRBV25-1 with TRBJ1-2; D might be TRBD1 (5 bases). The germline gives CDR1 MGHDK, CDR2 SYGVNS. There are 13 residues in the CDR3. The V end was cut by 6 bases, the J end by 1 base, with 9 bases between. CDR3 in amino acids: CASSGTFNYGYTF. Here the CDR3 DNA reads TGTGCCAGCAGCGGGACTTTTAACTATGGCTACACCTTC.

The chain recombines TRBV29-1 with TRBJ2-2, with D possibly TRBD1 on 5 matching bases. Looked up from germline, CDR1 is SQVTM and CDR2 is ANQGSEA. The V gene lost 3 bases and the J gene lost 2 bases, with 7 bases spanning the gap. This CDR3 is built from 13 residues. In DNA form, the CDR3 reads TGCAGCGTTGATCAGGGTAACACCGGGGAGCTGTTTTTT. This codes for CSVDQGNTGELFF.

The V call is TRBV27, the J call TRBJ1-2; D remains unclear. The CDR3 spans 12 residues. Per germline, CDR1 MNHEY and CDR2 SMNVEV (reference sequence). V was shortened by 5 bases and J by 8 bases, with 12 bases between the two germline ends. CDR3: CASSLQWRGYTF. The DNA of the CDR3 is TGTGCCAGCAGTCTTCAGTGGCGGGGCTACACCTTC.

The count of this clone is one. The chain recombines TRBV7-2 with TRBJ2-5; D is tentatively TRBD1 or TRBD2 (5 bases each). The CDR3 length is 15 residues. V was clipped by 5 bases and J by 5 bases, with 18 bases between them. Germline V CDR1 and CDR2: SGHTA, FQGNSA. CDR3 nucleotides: TGTGCCAGCAGCACATACCGGGACCCAGGGGAGACCCAGTACTTC. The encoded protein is CASSTYRDPGETQYF.

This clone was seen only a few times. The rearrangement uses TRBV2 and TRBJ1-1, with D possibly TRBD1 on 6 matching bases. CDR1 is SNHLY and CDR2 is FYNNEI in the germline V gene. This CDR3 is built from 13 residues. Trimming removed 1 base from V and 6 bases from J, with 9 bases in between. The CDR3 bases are TGTGCCAGCAGTGAAGTAAGGGGGGCTGAAGCTTTCTTT. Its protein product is CASSEVRGAEAFF.

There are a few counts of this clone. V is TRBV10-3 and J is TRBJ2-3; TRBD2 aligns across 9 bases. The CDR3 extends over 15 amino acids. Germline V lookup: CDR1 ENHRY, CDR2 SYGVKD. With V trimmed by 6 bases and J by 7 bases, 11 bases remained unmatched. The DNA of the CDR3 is TGTGCCATCAGGAATAGCGGGAGTGATGACCATACGCAGTATTTT. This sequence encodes CAIRNSGSDDHTQYF.

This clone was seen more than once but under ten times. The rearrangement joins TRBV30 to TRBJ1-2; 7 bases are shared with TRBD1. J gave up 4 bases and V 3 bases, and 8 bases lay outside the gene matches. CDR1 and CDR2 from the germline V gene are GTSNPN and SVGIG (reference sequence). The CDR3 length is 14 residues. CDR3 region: CAWSPGTVSYGYTF. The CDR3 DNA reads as TGTGCCTGGAGCCCCGGGACAGTAAGCTATGGCTACACCTTC.

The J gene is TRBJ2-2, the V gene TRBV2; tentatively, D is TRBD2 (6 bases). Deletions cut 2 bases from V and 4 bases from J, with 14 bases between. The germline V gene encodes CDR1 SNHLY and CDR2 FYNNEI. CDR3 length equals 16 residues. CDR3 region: CASSERRVAATGELFF. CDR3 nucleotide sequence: TGTGCCAGCAGTGAACGGAGGGTCGCGGCCACCGGGGAGCTGTTTTTT. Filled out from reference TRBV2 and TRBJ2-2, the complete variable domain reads EPEVTQTPSHQVTQMGQEVILRCVPISNHLYFYWYRQILGQKVEFLVSFYNNEISEKSEIFDDQFSVERPDGSNFTLKIRSTKLEDSAMYFCASSERRVAATGELFFGEGSRLTVL.